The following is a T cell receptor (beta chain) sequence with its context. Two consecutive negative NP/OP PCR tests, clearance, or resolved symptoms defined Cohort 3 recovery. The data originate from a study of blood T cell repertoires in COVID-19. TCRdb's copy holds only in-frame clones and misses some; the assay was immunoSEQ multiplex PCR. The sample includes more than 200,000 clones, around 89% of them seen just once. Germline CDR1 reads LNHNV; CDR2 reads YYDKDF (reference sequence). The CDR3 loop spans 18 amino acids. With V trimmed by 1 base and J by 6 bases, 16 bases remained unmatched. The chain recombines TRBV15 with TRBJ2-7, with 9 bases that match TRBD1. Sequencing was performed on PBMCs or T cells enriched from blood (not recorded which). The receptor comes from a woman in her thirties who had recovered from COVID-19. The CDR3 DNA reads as TGTGCCACCAGCAGAGCAACAACACAGGGGGCATCTTCGTTCGAGCAGTACTTC. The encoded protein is CATSRATTQGASSFEQYF.